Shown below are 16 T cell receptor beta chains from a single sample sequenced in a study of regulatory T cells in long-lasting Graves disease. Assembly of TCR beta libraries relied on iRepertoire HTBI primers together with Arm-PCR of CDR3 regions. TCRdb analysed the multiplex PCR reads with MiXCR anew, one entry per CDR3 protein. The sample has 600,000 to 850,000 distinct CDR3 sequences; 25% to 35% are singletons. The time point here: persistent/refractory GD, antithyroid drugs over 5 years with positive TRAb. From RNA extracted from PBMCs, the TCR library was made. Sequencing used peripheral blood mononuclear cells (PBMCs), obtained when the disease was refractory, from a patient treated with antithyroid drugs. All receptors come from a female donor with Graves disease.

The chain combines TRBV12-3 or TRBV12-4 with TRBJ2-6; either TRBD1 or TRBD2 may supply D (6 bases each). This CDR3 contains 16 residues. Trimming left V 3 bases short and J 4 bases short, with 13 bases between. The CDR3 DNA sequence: TGTGCCAGCAGTTTTAGTTGGGGGGCCGGGGCCAACGTCCTGACTTTC. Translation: CASSFSWGAGANVLTF.

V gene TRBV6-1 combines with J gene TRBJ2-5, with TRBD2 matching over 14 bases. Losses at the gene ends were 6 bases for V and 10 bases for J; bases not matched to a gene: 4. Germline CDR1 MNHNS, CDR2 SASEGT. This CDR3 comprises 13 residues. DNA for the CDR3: TGTGCCAGCAGGGGACTAGCGGGAGAGGGCCAGTACTTC. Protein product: CASRGLAGEGQYF.

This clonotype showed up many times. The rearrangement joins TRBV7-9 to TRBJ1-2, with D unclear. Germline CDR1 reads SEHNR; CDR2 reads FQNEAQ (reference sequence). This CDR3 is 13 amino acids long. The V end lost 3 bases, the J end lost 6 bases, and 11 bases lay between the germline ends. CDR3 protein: CASSLKDRNGYTF. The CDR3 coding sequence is TGTGCCAGCAGCTTGAAGGACCGGAATGGCTACACCTTC.

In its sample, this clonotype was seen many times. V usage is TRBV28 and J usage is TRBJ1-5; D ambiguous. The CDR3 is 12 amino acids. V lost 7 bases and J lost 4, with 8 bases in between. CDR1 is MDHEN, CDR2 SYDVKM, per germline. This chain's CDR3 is CASTQVNQPQHF. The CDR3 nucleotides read TGTGCCAGCACTCAGGTAAATCAGCCCCAGCATTTT.

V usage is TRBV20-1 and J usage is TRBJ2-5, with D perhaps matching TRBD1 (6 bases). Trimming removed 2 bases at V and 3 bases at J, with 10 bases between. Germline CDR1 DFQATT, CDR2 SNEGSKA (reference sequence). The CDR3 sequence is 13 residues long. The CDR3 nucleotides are TGCAGTGCTAGAATCAGGGGTAAAGAGACCCAGTACTTC. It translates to CSARIRGKETQYF.

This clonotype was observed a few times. For the CDR3, the DNA is TGTGCCTGGAGTGCGGGCCGCATTCCGACTGAAGCTTTCTTT. It yields the protein CAWSAGRIPTEAFF. The chain links TRBV30 to TRBJ1-1; D is unclear. The CDR3 runs to 14 residues. Trimming stripped 1 base from V and 5 bases from J, with 14 bases between. CDR1 and CDR2 (germline): GTSNPN, SVGIG (reference sequence).

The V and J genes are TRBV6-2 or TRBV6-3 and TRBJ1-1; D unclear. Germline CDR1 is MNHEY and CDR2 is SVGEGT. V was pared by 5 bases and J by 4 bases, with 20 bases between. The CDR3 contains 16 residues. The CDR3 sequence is CASSEESRPLGTEAFF. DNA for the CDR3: TGTGCCAGCAGTGAAGAGTCAAGGCCCTTGGGCACTGAAGCTTTCTTT.

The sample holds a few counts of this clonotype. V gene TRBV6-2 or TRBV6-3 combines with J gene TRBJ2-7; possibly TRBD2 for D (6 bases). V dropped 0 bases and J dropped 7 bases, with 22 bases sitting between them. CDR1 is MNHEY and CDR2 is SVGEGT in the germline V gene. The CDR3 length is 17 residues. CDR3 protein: CASSYSRLVKSGQEQYF. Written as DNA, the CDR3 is TGTGCCAGCAGTTACTCAAGACTGGTAAAAAGCGGGCAGGAGCAGTACTTC.

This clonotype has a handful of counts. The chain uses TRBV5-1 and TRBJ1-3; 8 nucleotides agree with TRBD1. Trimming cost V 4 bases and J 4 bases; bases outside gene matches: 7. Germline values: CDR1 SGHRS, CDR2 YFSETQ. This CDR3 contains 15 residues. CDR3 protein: CASSQGQGSGNTIYF. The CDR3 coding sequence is TGCGCCAGCAGCCAAGGACAGGGCTCAGGAAACACCATATATTTT.

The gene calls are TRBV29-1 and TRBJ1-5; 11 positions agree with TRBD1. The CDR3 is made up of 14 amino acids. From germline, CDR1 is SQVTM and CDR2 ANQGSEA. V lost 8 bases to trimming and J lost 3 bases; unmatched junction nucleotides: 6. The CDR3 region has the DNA TGCAGCCTTGCGGACAGGGGGCCCAATCAGCCCCAGCATTTT. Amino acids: CSLADRGPNQPQHF.

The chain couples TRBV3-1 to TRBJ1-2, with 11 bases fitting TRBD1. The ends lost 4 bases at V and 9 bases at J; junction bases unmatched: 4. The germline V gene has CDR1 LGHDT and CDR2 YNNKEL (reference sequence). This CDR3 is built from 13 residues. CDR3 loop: CASSRTGGVRYTF. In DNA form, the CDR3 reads TGTGCCAGCAGCCGGACAGGGGGCGTGCGCTACACCTTC.

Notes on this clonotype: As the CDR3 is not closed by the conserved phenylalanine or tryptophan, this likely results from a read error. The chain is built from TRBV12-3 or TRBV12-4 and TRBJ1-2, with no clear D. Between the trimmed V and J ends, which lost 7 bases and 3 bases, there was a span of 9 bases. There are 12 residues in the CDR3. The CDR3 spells CASNSRDYGYTL. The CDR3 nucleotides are TGTGCCAGCAATTCAAGGGACTATGGCTACACCCTC.

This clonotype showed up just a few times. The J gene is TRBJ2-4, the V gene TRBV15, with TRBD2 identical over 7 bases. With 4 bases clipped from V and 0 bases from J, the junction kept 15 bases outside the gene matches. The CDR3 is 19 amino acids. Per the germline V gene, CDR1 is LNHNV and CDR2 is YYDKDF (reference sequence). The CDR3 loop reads CATSIGAASGILAKNIQYF. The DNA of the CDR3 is TGTGCCACCAGCATTGGGGCGGCTAGCGGTATTCTAGCCAAAAACATTCAGTACTTC.

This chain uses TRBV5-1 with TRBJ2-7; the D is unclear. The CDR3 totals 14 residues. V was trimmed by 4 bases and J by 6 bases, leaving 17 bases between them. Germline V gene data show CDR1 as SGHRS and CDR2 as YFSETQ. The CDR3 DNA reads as TGCGCCAGCAGCCCCGTCGGGTGGACGCTCGAGCAGTACTTC. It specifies CASSPVGWTLEQYF.

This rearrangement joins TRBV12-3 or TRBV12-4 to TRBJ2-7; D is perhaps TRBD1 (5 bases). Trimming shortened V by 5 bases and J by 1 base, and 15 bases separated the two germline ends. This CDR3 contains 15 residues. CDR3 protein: CASSPRQLTSYEQYF. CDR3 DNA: TGTGCCAGCAGTCCCCGACAGCTAACTTCCTACGAGCAGTACTTC.

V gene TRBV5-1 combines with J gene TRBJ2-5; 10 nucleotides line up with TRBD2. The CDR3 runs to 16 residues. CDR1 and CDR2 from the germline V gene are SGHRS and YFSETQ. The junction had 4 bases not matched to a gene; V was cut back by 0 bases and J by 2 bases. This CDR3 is CASSLVLAGQQETQYF. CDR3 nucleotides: TGCGCCAGCAGCTTGGTACTAGCGGGACAACAAGAGACCCAGTACTTC.